This is a list of T cell receptor beta chains from one sample in a study of early T cells in non-severe SARS-CoV-2 infection. TCRdb reprocessed the 5' RACE reads with MiXCR, giving one entry per CDR3 protein. This table has roughly 81,000 distinct CDR3 sequences, about an eighth appearing once. Sequencing was done on a sample of whole blood. The receptors were sampled from an adult who was a healthcare worker with PCR-confirmed SARS-CoV-2 infection or an uninfected control (not recorded which). Both conserved end residues are part of each CDR3. A D gene is named only where the DNA matches it firmly. A clone size is listed for some rows: how often the clone was seen (once, few, many), or a class if it is expanded.

j_gene	v_gene	abundance	d_gene	CDR3nt	CDR3aa
TRBJ2-3	TRBV12-3/TRBV12-4	many	.	TGTGCCAGCGGGGATCGGGCTTCAGATACGCAGTATTTT	CASGDRASDTQYF
TRBJ2-5	TRBV5-4	many	.	TGTGCCAGCAGCTCAACAATGGCCGAGACCCAGTACTTC	CASSSTMAETQYF
TRBJ1-3	TRBV13	.	.	TGTGCCAGCAGCTTAGAGCCCACTGGAAACACCATATATTTT	CASSLEPTGNTIYF
TRBJ1-2	TRBV3-1	.	.	TGTGCCAGCAGCCGAGGGCCAGGCTATGGCTACACCTTC	CASSRGPGYGYTF
TRBJ2-7	TRBV3-1	.	.	TGTGCCAGCAGCCATGAAGGGGGAAAAATCCGCTCCTACGAGCAGTACTTC	CASSHEGGKIRSYEQYF
TRBJ2-3	TRBV6-5	.	.	TGTGCCAGCAGGAAGTTTGGCACAGATACGCAGTATTTT	CASRKFGTDTQYF
TRBJ2-1	TRBV7-9	.	.	TGTGCCAGCAGCTTAGGAGGGGTCCCATTAAATGAGCAGTTCTTC	CASSLGGVPLNEQFF
TRBJ2-7	TRBV2	many	TRBD1	TGTGCCAGCAGGTCGGGACAGGCGTTGTACGAGCAGTACTTC	CASRSGQALYEQYF
TRBJ1-5	TRBV18	.	TRBD1	TGTGCCAGCTCGTCCAACAGGGGCCCTAATCAGCCCCAGCATTTT	CASSSNRGPNQPQHF
TRBJ1-2	TRBV6-6	.	.	TGTGCCAGCTCCCCGGGGACCTCTGGCTACACCTTC	CASSPGTSGYTF
TRBJ2-3	TRBV19	many	TRBD1	TGTGCCAGTAGGCCGGGACAGGGTTTCGCAGATACGCAGTATTTT	CASRPGQGFADTQYF
TRBJ1-4	TRBV7-9	few	.	TGTGCCAGCAGCTTCCTACTGCCGACAGTGAAACTGTTTTTT	CASSFLLPTVKLFF
TRBJ2-2	TRBV4-1	.	.	TGCGCCAGCAGCCCTGGCGGGAACACCGGGAAGCTGTTTTTT	CASSPGGNTGKLFF
TRBJ2-7	TRBV27	many	TRBD2	TGTGCCAGCTGGGGGAGCCCCGGGGGGGTCCTCCCGAGACCCTACGAGCAGTACTTC	CASWGSPGGVLPRPYEQYF
TRBJ1-1	TRBV18	many	.	TGTGCCAGCTCACCTGCTATCAACACTGAAGCTTTCTTT	CASSPAINTEAFF
TRBJ2-7	TRBV10-3	.	TRBD1	TGTGCCATCAGTGAGCCGGGACAGGGGACCTACGAGCAGTACTTC	CAISEPGQGTYEQYF
TRBJ1-3	TRBV5-4	few	.	TGTGCCAGCAGCTTGAAGGCAGACGTAGAAAACACCATATATTTT	CASSLKADVENTIYF
TRBJ2-7	TRBV2	many	TRBD1	TGTGCCAGCAGTGAAAGGGGACAGGACCCCTACGAGCAGTACTTC	CASSERGQDPYEQYF
TRBJ2-2	TRBV5-1	many	.	TGCGCCAGCGCGCTAATCACAGGGTCTGGCACCGGGGAGCTGTTTTTT	CASALITGSGTGELFF
TRBJ2-7	TRBV30	few	.	TGTGCCTGGAGTGCCGGGACAACCTACGAGCAGTACTTC	CAWSAGTTYEQYF
TRBJ2-7	TRBV6-5	.	TRBD2	TGTGCCAGCAGTCTAACTAGCGTGGCCTACGAGCAGTACTTC	CASSLTSVAYEQYF
TRBJ2-3	TRBV3-1	.	TRBD2	TGTGCCAGCAGCCAAGCGGGAGGGGCAGATACGCAGTATTTT	CASSQAGGADTQYF
TRBJ1-6	TRBV7-3	.	TRBD1	TGTGCCAGCAAGCCCGGGACAGGGGATTCACCCCTCCACTTT	CASKPGTGDSPLHF
TRBJ1-1	TRBV29-1	many	.	TGCAGCGTTGGCGTCACTGAAGCTTTCTTT	CSVGVTEAFF
TRBJ2-7	TRBV3-1	many	.	TGTGCCAGCAGCCTCCCCACGGGCGAGCAGTACTTC	CASSLPTGEQYF
TRBJ1-1	TRBV2	many	.	TGTGCCAATTCGTTGGGACATTCAAACACTGAAGCTTTCTTT	CANSLGHSNTEAFF
TRBJ1-3	TRBV3-1	.	.	TGTGCCAGCAGCCAAGTTGTGGGAAACACCATATATTTT	CASSQVVGNTIYF
TRBJ1-2	TRBV20-1	many	.	TGCAGTGCCCCGAATACAGGGCCCTATGGCTACACCTTC	CSAPNTGPYGYTF
TRBJ2-5	TRBV5-1	.	.	TGCGCCTCCTCTTCTGGGGAGGAGACCCAGTACTTC	CASSSGEETQYF
TRBJ2-2	TRBV20-1	few	TRBD2	TGCAGTGCTAGAGACTCCTTCGGACTAGGTAGCGCAGCAGGGGAGCTGTTTTTT	CSARDSFGLGSAAGELFF
TRBJ1-4	TRBV27	.	TRBD1	TGTGCCAGCAGTTCGGACAGGGGGGCAACTAATGAAAAACTGTTTTTT	CASSSDRGATNEKLFF
TRBJ2-1	TRBV5-1	.	TRBD2	TGCGCCAGCAGCTTGGAGGGACTAGCTTACAATGAGCAGTTCTTC	CASSLEGLAYNEQFF
TRBJ1-2	TRBV29-1	few	TRBD1	TGCAGCGTCCATCGGCCGGACAGGGATGGCTACACCTTC	CSVHRPDRDGYTF
TRBJ1-4	TRBV2	many	.	TGTGCCAGCAAAAACCAGGGAGCTACTAATGAAAAACTGTTTTTT	CASKNQGATNEKLFF
TRBJ2-5	TRBV9	many	TRBD2	TGTGCCAGCAGCGTAGGTCCGGGGGGGCAAGAGACCCAGTACTTC	CASSVGPGGQETQYF
TRBJ2-2	TRBV11-2	few	.	TGTGCCACCACACCCGGACGGACCGAAATGAACACCGGGGAGCTGTTTTTT	CATTPGRTEMNTGELFF
TRBJ2-1	TRBV6-5	few	TRBD2	TGTGCCAGCAGTTCGGGACTAGCGGCCAACAATGAGCAGTTCTTC	CASSSGLAANNEQFF
TRBJ2-3	TRBV7-9	many	.	TGTGCCAGCAGCTTGAAGATAACAGATACGCAGTATTTT	CASSLKITDTQYF
TRBJ2-1	TRBV18	few	TRBD1	TGTGCCAGCTCACCAAGGGGGACAGGGGTTGGTGAGCAGTTCTTC	CASSPRGTGVGEQFF
TRBJ1-1	TRBV6-5	few	.	TGTGCCAGCAGTCGCGGAACTCTAGGGACTGAAGCTTTCTTT	CASSRGTLGTEAFF
TRBJ1-6	TRBV10-2	many	.	TGCGCCAGCAGCTACAGGGCGGCGGGATATAATTCACCCCTCCACTTT	CASSYRAAGYNSPLHF
TRBJ1-2	TRBV5-1	.	.	TGCGCCAGCAGCAGAGGGGGGGCTGATGGCTACACCTTC	CASSRGGADGYTF
TRBJ2-2	TRBV4-2	few	.	TGTGCCAGCAGCCAAGATAACACCGGGGAGCTGTTTTTT	CASSQDNTGELFF
TRBJ2-2	TRBV5-1	.	TRBD1	TGCGCCAGCAGCTTGATGGGACAGAGACCAAACACCGGGGAGCTGTTTTTT	CASSLMGQRPNTGELFF
TRBJ2-7	TRBV4-1	.	TRBD1	TGCGCCAGCAGTTGGGACAGCACCTACGAGCAGTACTTC	CASSWDSTYEQYF
TRBJ1-4	TRBV7-3	.	.	TGTGCCAGCAGCTTAAAAGGGATCGGGGACAAGGCTAATGAAAAACTGTTTTTT	CASSLKGIGDKANEKLFF